This T cell receptor (beta chain) derives from a study of blood T cell repertoires in COVID-19. Study background: The study drew acute and convalescent COVID-19 samples from the United States, Italy and Spain. The analysed material was cDNA or gDNA that came from T cells, B-cell-depleted T cells, or PBMCs.

The sample holds one count of this clone. There are 14 residues in the CDR3. The germline V gene has CDR1 LNHDA and CDR2 SQIVND (reference sequence). V shed 5 bases and J shed 2 bases, with 10 bases lying between them. Per the original methods: Amplification from reference gene primers served as the basis for estimated nucleated cell counts. The repertoire was sequenced with immunoSEQ multiplex PCR; TCRdb's copy has only in-frame clones and lacks some. That table gives V, J and clone size, and the DNA gave D and trimming. This table holds hundreds of thousands of clones, roughly 86% found once. One Seattle source followed patients from active infection through their disease course.

The receptor was derived from a woman at least 80 years old with COVID-19, enrolled during active disease. This rearrangement joins TRBV19 to TRBJ1-5; no definite D call. The sequenced sample consisted of peripheral blood. The DNA for the CDR3 is TGTGCCAGTAGTGGAGGGATTGGCAATCAGCCCCAGCATTTT. This codes for CASSGGIGNQPQHF. Complete variable domain (other parts from reference TRBV19 and TRBJ1-5): DGGITQSPKYLFRKEGQNVTLSCEQNLNHDAMYWYRQDPGQGLRLIYYSQIVNDFQKGDIAEGYSVSREKKESFPLTVTSAQKNPTAFYLCASSGGIGNQPQHFGDGTRLSIL.